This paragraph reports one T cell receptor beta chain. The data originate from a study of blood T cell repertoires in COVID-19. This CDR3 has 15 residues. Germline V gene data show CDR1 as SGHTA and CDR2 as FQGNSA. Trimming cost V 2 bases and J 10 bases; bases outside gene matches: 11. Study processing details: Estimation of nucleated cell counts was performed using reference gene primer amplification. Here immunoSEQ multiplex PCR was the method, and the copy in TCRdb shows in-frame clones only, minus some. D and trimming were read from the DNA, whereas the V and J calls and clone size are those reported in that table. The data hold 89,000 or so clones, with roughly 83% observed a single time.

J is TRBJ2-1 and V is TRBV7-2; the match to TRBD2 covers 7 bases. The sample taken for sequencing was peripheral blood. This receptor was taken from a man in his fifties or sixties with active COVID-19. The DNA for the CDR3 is TGTGCCAGCAGCTTACAGCTATTAGGGGACTACGAGCAGTTCTTC. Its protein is CASSLQLLGDYEQFF.